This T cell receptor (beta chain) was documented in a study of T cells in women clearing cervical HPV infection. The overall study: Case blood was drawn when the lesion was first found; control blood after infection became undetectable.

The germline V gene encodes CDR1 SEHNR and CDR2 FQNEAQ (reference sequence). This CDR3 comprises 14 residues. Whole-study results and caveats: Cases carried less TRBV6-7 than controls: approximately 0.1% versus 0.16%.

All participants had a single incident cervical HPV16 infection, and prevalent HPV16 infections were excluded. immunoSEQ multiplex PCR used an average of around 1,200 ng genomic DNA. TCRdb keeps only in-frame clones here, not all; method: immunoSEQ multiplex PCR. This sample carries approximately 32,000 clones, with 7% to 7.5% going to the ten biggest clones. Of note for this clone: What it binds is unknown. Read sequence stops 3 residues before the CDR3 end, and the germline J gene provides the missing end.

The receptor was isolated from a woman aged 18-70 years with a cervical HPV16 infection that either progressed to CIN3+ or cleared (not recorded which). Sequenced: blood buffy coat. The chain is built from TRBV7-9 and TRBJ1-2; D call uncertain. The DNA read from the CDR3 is TGTGCCAGCAGCCCAGAGGACTACTCAGATACC. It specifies CASSPEDYSDT. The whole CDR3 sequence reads CASSPEDYSDTYTF.